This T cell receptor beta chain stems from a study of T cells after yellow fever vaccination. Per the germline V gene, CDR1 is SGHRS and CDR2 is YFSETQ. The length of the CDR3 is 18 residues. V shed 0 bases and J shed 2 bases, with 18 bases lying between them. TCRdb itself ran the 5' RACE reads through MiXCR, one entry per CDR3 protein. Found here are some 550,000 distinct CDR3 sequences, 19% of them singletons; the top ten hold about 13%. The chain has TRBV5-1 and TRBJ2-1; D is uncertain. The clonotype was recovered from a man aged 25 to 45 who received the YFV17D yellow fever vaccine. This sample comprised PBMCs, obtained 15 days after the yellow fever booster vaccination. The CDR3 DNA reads TGCGCCAGCAGCTTGGGGTTTGTGTGGCGAGGCACCTACAATGAGCAGTTCTTC. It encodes CASSLGFVWRGTYNEQFF.